Below, 18 T cell receptor beta chains from the same sample are listed, as sequenced in a study of blood T cell repertoires in COVID-19. TCRdb's copy holds only in-frame clones and misses some; the assay was immunoSEQ multiplex PCR. The table lists under 250,000 clones, about 87% of them singletons. The sequenced sample consisted of PBMCs or T cells enriched from blood (not recorded which). The receptors come from a woman in her 30s with acute COVID-19.

The J gene is TRBJ2-5, the V gene TRBV5-6, with unresolved D. Germline-derived CDR1 and CDR2 are SGHDT and YYEEEE. The length of the CDR3 is 13 residues. With 3 bases removed from V and 2 bases from J, the gap between germline ends came to 8 bases. The CDR3 here is CASSSQLQETQYF. The CDR3, as DNA: TGTGCCAGCAGCTCACAGCTTCAAGAGACCCAGTACTTC.

The chain couples TRBV5-1 to TRBJ2-1; unclear D gene. V was shortened by 5 bases and J by 8 bases, with 20 bases between the two germline ends. This CDR3 spans 15 amino acids. CDR1 and CDR2 from the germline V gene are SGHRS and YFSETQ. The CDR3, as DNA: TGCGCCAGCAGACCGTCCGTAACAGCCGTGGATGAGCAGTTCTTC. Encoded protein: CASRPSVTAVDEQFF.

V is TRBV7-9 and J is TRBJ1-1, with a possible D match to TRBD1 (6 bases). CDR1 and CDR2 from the germline V gene are SEHNR and FQNEAQ (reference sequence). This CDR3 is built from 16 residues. V was pared by 2 bases and J by 1 base, with 14 bases between. CDR3 coding DNA: TGTGCCAGCAGCTTACCGGGGCAGGGGTCGAACACTGAAGCTTTCTTT. Its protein is CASSLPGQGSNTEAFF. Variable domain in full (rest from reference TRBV7-9 and TRBJ1-1): DTGVSQNPRHKITKRGQNVTFRCDPISEHNRLYWYRQTLGQGPEFLTYFQNEAQLEKSRLLSDRFSAERPKGSFSTLEIQRTEQGDSAMYLCASSLPGQGSNTEAFFGQGTRLTVV.

This clone was seen more than once but under ten times. The gene calls are TRBV3-1 (or the pseudogene TRBV3-2) and TRBJ2-7, with TRBD2 as a possible D gene (5 bases). Germline V gene data show CDR1 as LGHDT and CDR2 as YNNKEL (reference sequence). V lost 7 bases and J 9 bases, leaving 19 bases between the germline ends. The CDR3 contains 13 residues. The CDR3 DNA follows: TGTGCCAGCACAAGCGCGACCGGAGAGGGGCAGTACTTC. It translates to CASTSATGEGQYF.

The chain recombines TRBV10-3 with TRBJ2-2; possible D gene TRBD1, 5 bases. The CDR3 consists of 15 residues. CDR1 is ENHRY, CDR2 SYGVKD, per germline. The germline V and J ends were trimmed by 0 bases and 7 bases, with 12 bases remaining between them. The CDR3 reads CAISESNRLDGELFF. CDR3 sequence (DNA): TGTGCCATCAGTGAGTCGAACAGGCTTGACGGGGAGCTGTTTTTT.

The CDR3 DNA reads as TGCAGCGTTGAGCAGAACCGCGGGGGGGACCAGTACTTC. Its protein product is CSVEQNRGGDQYF. The chain is built from TRBV29-1 and TRBJ2-5, with 9 bases fitting TRBD2. The J segment lost 10 bases and the V segment lost 3 bases, leaving 9 bases of the junction unmatched. CDR1 is SQVTM and CDR2 is ANQGSEA in the germline V gene. This CDR3 is built from 13 residues.

This chain uses TRBV12-3 or TRBV12-4 with TRBJ1-1; D ambiguous. CDR3 length: 13 amino acids. V was shortened by 0 bases and J by 7 bases, with 9 bases between the two germline ends. The CDR3 nucleotides read TGTGCCAGCAGTTTAGCGGGCCACAGTGAAGCTTTCTTT. This codes for CASSLAGHSEAFF.

This clone was observed a few times. The chain couples TRBV6-5 to TRBJ1-1; D possibly corresponds to TRBD1 (5 bases). Trimming removed 9 bases at V and 3 bases at J, with 14 bases between. CDR3 length: 13 residues. The germline CDR1 and CDR2 sequences are MNHEY and SVGAGI. CDR3 nucleotide sequence: TGTGCCAGTTCCCGGCGGGGGGACACTGAAGCTTTCTTT. Translation: CASSRRGDTEAFF.

This chain links TRBV3-1 (or the pseudogene TRBV3-2) with TRBJ1-5; TRBD1 matches 7 bases. V lost 1 base and J lost 4; bases outside the gene matches: 4. The CDR3 is made up of 15 amino acids. The germline gives CDR1 LGHDT, CDR2 YNNKEL (reference sequence). Here the CDR3 DNA reads TGTGCCAGCAGCCAAGGACAGGGTGGTAATCAGCCCCAGCATTTT. This encodes CASSQGQGGNQPQHF.

J is TRBJ1-4 and V is TRBV6-5; 7 bases agree with TRBD1. There are 13 residues in the CDR3. V gave up 5 bases and J gave up 5 bases; unmatched junction bases: 2. CDR1 and CDR2 from the germline V gene are MNHEY and SVGAGI. This chain's CDR3 is CASSRGRNEKLFF. CDR3 bases: TGTGCCAGCAGTAGGGGGCGAAATGAAAAACTGTTTTTT.

The sample holds a few counts of this clone. This chain joins TRBV5-1 and TRBJ2-7; 8 bases map to TRBD1. CDR3 length: 12 residues. Trimming took 4 bases from V and 7 from J; bases not matched to a gene: 4. In germline, CDR1 is SGHRS, CDR2 YFSETQ. The CDR3 here is CASSVTGDEQYF. The DNA for the CDR3 is TGCGCCAGCAGCGTGACAGGGGATGAGCAGTACTTC.

The chain uses TRBV2 and TRBJ2-3; the D gene is possibly TRBD2 (6 bases). Germline V gives CDR1 SNHLY, CDR2 FYNNEI. The germline V and J ends were trimmed by 4 bases and 10 bases, with 18 bases remaining between them. This CDR3 contains 14 residues. CDR3 amino acids: CASSALQAPGAQYF. In DNA, the CDR3 is TGTGCCAGCAGTGCCTTGCAGGCCCCGGGGGCGCAGTATTTT.

The genes are TRBV7-2 and TRBJ1-3; D is unclear. Trimming took 7 bases from V and 0 from J, leaving 7 bases between them. The CDR3 spans 13 residues. Germline V gene lookup returns CDR1 SGHTA and CDR2 FQGNSA. This chain's CDR3 is CASTPVSGNTIYF. CDR3 DNA: TGTGCCAGCACCCCAGTCTCTGGAAACACCATATATTTT.

The chain uses TRBV30 and TRBJ1-2, with TRBD1 matching 9 bases. The CDR3 runs 14 residues. The trim removed 5 bases at V and 4 bases at J, leaving 8 bases unmatched. Germline CDR1 GTSNPN, CDR2 SVGIG (reference sequence). CDR3 DNA: TGTGCCTGGGCGCCGGGACAGGGCTTCTATGGCTACACCTTC. It translates to CAWAPGQGFYGYTF.

The genes are TRBV5-1 and TRBJ1-1; 7 nucleotides line up with TRBD1. The V gene's germline CDR1 is SGHRS and CDR2 YFSETQ. This CDR3 comprises 14 residues. The V gene end was trimmed by 4 bases and the J gene end by 1 base; junction bases not matched to a gene: 4. CDR3 in amino acids: CASSKRQGNTEAFF. CDR3 DNA sequence: TGCGCCAGCAGCAAGAGACAGGGGAACACTGAAGCTTTCTTT. Full variable domain (remainder filled in from reference TRBV5-1 and TRBJ1-1): KAGVTQTPRYLIKTRGQQVTLSCSPISGHRSVSWYQQTPGQGLQFLFEYFSETQRNKGNFPGRFSGRQFSNSRSEMNVSTLELGDSALYLCASSKRQGNTEAFFGQGTRLTVV.

The J gene is TRBJ1-2, the V gene TRBV5-5; D ambiguous. V was shortened by 4 bases and J by 5 bases, with 6 bases between the two germline ends. The CDR3 is made up of 11 amino acids. Per germline, CDR1 SGHKS and CDR2 YYEKEE (reference sequence). The CDR3 spells CASSIEYGYTF. The CDR3 DNA sequence: TGTGCCAGCAGCATCGAGTATGGCTACACCTTC.

This clone appeared a single time. This chain uses TRBV29-1 with TRBJ1-1; D is uncertain. Between the trimmed V and J ends, which lost 0 bases and 3 bases, there was a span of 8 bases. This CDR3 has 13 residues. The V gene's germline CDR1 is SQVTM and CDR2 ANQGSEA. Written as DNA, the CDR3 is TGCAGCGTTGAAGACAATCGGGACACTGAAGCTTTCTTT. This translates into CSVEDNRDTEAFF.

This clone has a handful of counts. The junction and the germline gene differ at one end; a read error may be behind it. V gene TRBV6-6 combines with J gene TRBJ1-2; 11 positions match TRBD1. From germline, CDR1 is MNHNY and CDR2 SVGAGI (reference sequence). The CDR3 loop spans 13 amino acids. This CDR3 is CASRTGTGGKPDF. CDR3 DNA: TGTGCCAGCAGGACCGGGACAGGGGGAAAACCAGACTTC.